The clone carrying this T cell receptor beta chain has only one observation. Its specificity is unknown. The sample is drawn from a study of OX40 agonist ivuxolimab in advanced cancers. For the study at large: The dose-escalation group included hepatocellular carcinoma, melanoma, renal cell carcinoma and head and neck cancer. The eligibility criteria allowed prior anti-PD-1, anti-PD-L1 or anti-CTLA-4 therapy, and around 40% had some. Study observations and caveats: Among patients with partial responses at 0.1-3.0 mg/kg, clonal expansion was among the lowest.

Germline CDR1 and CDR2: SGHTA and FQGNSA. V gave up 2 bases and J gave up 5 bases; unmatched junction bases: 5. There are 14 residues in the CDR3. Autoimmune disease history or systemic immunosuppression led to patient exclusion. The data were produced by immunoSEQ multiplex PCR, yet TCRdb's version contains in-frame clones alone and is incomplete. The table includes about 110,000 clones, roughly nine tenths detected once. Sequenced material: CD4+ or CD8+ T cells sorted from blood, taken in a trial of the OX40 agonist ivuxolimab. This sequence joins TRBV7-2 and TRBJ1-1; the match to TRBD1 covers 7 bases. This clonotype originated in an adult with an advanced solid tumor such as melanoma, head and neck, liver or kidney cancer. This chain's CDR3 is CASSLNSGGTEAFF. The CDR3 DNA reads as TGTGCCAGCAGCTTAAATTCAGGGGGGACTGAAGCTTTCTTT.